Detailed here is one T cell receptor (beta chain). No antigen is known for it. Qualities for individual bases were not recorded, and no much larger clone is one base off. This entry comes from a study of blood T cell repertoires in COVID-19 (dated by TCRdb to about 2020). Study-level background: Samples covering the acute and convalescent phases of COVID-19 were provided by collaborators in the United States, Italy and Spain. The material from the prospective study consisted of cDNA or gDNA derived from T cells, B-cell-depleted T cells, or PBMCs. Deeply sampled blood TCRbeta repertoires from subjects exposed to, actively infected with, or recovered from COVID-19 were included in the dataset. The repertoires were made available in a free public database intended to serve as a resource for research on the immune response to SARS-CoV-2. The samples were drawn from two sources: the first 160 participants of the ongoing ImmuneRACE study, and 1,000 to 1,500 subjects contributed by 6 global collaborators. A de-identified subject ID, COVID-19 status, age in years and sex were almost always included in the sample metadata. Where HLA class I and class II types were available, the types were taken from metadata supplied by the sample provider, not from assay-based typing. Beyond this particular receptor, the publication reports: The quantity of clinical and demographic metadata differed by source and by participant and was supplied without curation.

Participants in the prospective study were enrolled through a virtual design, were aged roughly 18 to 95 years, and lived in roughly 26 United States geographic areas. In the prospective study, participants were assigned to cohorts based on the clinical history participants reported in a screening survey and a study questionnaire. In the prospective study, mobile phlebotomists collected whole blood, serum and a nasopharyngeal or oropharyngeal swab from each participant. Participants in the prospective study had the option to provide additional blood draws and questionnaires over an approximately two-month period. Before DNA extraction, blood samples from the prospective study were shipped at room temperature or frozen. The CDR1 and CDR2 encoded by the germline V gene are SGHRS and YFSETQ. The CDR3 starts with the cysteine, ends with the phenylalanine, and has 14 residues. Only CDR3 DNA is held: 42 bases, read in frame from base 1. V is cut by 4 bases and J by 0 bases, and the space between the germline ends is 11 bases.

TCRbeta CDR3 regions were amplified from genomic DNA using the immunoSEQ Assay, a bias-controlled multiplex PCR. The paper's data handling went like this. The number of nucleated cells in each sample was estimated from the amplification of reference gene primers within the assay. Sequence reads were collapsed and filtered to measure the absolute abundance of every unique TCRbeta CDR3 rearrangement. For each sample, productive Simpson clonality was calculated by taking the square root of Simpson's diversity index across productive rearrangements. TCRdb obtained this table from immuneACCESS and retained in-frame rearrangements with V and J assigned. These tables miss some clones; where compared with another copy, unresolved V genes account for less than half of the shortfall, and the remainder is unexplained. Clone size and the V and J calls come from that table; the DNA yielded D and trimming. This sample lists about 180,000 clones; approximately 92% were detected once. Clones ranked in the top ten supply under 2.5% of the sample.

The rearranged chain carries TRBV5-1 and TRBJ2-7, and possibly TRBD1, on 5 matching bases. Sequencing was carried out using PBMCs or T cells enriched from blood (not recorded which). This TCR was sampled from a middle-aged woman with acute COVID-19. In nucleotides, the sequence is TGCGCCAGCAGCCCTATAGACAGCTCCTACGAGCAGTACTTC. The resulting protein is CASSPIDSSYEQYF.